This TCR beta chain was found in a study of naive and memory T cell subsets. General study results and limits: TCR transcript changes with activation or differentiation may affect this RNA method.

The library had UMIs added by 3' ligation of an oligonucleotide to TCR cDNA. Unsorted total RNA, about 1 to 1,100 ng, was DNase treated before reverse transcription. Between the trimmed V and J ends, which lost 0 bases and 1 base, there was a span of 11 bases. The CDR3 length is 16 residues. Germline V gives CDR1 LGHNA, CDR2 YSLEER. The SP2 primer and nested alpha and beta constant region primers amplified ligated cDNA in four rounds. For blood and skin samples, reverse transcription used TCR alpha and beta constant primers. TCRdb processed the 5' RACE reads anew with MiXCR; each CDR3 protein has one entry. The sample records tens of thousands of distinct CDR3 sequences, over 6% being singletons. This clonotype was found a few times. What it binds is not known.

The V and J genes are TRBV4-3 and TRBJ2-3; D remains unclear. The TCR was taken from a female donor in good health. CDR3 in amino acids: CASSQETGLRTDTQYF. DNA for the CDR3: TGCGCCAGCAGCCAAGAAACGGGTCTTCGCACAGATACGCAGTATTTT.